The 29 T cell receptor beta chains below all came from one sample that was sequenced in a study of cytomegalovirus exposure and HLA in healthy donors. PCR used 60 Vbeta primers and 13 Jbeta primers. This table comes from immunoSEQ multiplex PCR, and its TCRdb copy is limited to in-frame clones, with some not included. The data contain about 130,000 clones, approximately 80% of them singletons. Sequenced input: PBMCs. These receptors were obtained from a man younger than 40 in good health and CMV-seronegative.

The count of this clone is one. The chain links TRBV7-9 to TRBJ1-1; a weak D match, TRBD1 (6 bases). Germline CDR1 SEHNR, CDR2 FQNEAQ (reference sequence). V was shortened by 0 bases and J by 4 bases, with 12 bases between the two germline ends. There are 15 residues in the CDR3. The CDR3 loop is CASSLAQTGSTEAFF. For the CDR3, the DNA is TGTGCCAGCAGCTTAGCGCAAACAGGGAGCACTGAAGCTTTCTTT. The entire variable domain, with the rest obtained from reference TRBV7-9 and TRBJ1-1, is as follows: DTGVSQNPRHKITKRGQNVTFRCDPISEHNRLYWYRQTLGQGPEFLTYFQNEAQLEKSRLLSDRFSAERPKGSFSTLEIQRTEQGDSAMYLCASSLAQTGSTEAFFGQGTRLTVV.

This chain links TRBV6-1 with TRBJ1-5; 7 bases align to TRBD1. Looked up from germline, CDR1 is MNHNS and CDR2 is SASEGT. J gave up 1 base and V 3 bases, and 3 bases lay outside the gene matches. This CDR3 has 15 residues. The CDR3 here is CASSDPGGSNQPQHF. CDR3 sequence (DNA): TGTGCCAGCAGTGACCCAGGGGGAAGCAATCAGCCCCAGCATTTT.

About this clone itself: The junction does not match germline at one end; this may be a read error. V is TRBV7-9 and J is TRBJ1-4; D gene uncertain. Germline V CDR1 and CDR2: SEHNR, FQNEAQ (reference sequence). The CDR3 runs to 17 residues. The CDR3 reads CSSSLRGGSYSNEKLFF. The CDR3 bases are TGTTCCAGCAGCTTACGGGGAGGGTCCTATTCTAATGAAAAACTGTTTTTT. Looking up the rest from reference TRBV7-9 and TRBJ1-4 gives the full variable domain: DTGVSQNPRHKITKRGQNVTFRCDPISEHNRLYWYRQTLGQGPEFLTYFQNEAQLEKSRLLSDRFSAERPKGSFSTLEIQRTEQGDSAMYLCSSSLRGGSYSNEKLFFGSGTQLSVL.

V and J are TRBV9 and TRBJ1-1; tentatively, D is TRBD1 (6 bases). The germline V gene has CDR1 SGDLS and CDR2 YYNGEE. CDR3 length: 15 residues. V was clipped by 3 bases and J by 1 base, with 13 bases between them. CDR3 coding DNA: TGTGCCAGCAGCGGACCCAGGGGACCGAACACTGAAGCTTTCTTT. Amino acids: CASSGPRGPNTEAFF.

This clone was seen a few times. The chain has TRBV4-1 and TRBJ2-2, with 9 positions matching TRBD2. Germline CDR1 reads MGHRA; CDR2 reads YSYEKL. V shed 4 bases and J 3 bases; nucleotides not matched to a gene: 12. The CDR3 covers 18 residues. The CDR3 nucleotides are TGCGCCAGCAGCCCCAGTGGAGCGGGAGGCGAGGACACCGGGGAGCTGTTTTTT. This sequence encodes CASSPSGAGGEDTGELFF.

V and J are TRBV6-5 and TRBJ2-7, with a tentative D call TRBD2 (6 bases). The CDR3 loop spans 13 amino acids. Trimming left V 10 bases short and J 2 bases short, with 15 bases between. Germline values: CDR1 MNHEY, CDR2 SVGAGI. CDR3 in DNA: TGTGCCACTTCGGGGGTAGGACCCTACGAGCAGTACTTC. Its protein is CATSGVGPYEQYF.

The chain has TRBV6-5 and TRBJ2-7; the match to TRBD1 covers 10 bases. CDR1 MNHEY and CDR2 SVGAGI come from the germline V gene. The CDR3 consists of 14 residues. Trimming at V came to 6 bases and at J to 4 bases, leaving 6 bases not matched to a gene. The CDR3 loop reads CASSQDRGGYEQYF. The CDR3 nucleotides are TGTGCCAGCAGCCAGGACAGGGGGGGGTACGAGCAGTACTTC.

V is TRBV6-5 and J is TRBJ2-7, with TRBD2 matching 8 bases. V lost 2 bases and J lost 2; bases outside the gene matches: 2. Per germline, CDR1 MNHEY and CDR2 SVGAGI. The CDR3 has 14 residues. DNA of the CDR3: TGTGCCAGCAGTTACGACGGGAGGGCCTACGAGCAGTACTTC. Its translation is CASSYDGRAYEQYF.

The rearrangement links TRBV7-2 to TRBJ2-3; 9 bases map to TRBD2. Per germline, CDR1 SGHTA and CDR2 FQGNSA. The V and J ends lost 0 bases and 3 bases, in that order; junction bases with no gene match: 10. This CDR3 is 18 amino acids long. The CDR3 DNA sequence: TGTGCCAGCAGCTTAGCGCTAATTGGCGGGAGGGAGACAGATACGCAGTATTTT. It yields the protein CASSLALIGGRETDTQYF.

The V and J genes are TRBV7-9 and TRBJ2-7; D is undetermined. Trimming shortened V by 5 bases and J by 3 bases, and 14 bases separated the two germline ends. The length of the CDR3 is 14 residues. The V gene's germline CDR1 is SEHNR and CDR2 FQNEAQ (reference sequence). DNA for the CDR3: TGTGCCAGCAGCCGTCCGTCTCCTTTCTACGAGCAGTACTTC. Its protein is CASSRPSPFYEQYF. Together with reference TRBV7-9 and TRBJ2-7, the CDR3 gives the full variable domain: DTGVSQNPRHKITKRGQNVTFRCDPISEHNRLYWYRQTLGQGPEFLTYFQNEAQLEKSRLLSDRFSAERPKGSFSTLEIQRTEQGDSAMYLCASSRPSPFYEQYFGPGTRLTVT.

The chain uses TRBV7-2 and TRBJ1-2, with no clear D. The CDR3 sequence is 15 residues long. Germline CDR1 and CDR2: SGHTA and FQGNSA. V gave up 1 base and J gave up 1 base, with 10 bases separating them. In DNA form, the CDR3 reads TGTGCCAGCAGCTTAGTTCGAGGAATTAACTATGGCTACACCTTC. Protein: CASSLVRGINYGYTF.

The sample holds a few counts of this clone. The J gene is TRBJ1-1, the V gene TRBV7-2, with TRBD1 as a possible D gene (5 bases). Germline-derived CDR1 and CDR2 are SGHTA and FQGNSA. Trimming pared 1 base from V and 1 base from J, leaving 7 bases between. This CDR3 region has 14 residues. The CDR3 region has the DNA TGTGCCAGCAGCTTAGGCAGGGCGAACACTGAAGCTTTCTTT. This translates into CASSLGRANTEAFF.

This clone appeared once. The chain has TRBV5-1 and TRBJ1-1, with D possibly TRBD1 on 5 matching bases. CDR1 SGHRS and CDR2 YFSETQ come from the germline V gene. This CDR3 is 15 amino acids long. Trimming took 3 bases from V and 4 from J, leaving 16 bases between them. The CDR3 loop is CASSSDIQLGTEAFF. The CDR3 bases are TGCGCCAGCAGCTCGGACATCCAACTCGGCACTGAAGCTTTCTTT.

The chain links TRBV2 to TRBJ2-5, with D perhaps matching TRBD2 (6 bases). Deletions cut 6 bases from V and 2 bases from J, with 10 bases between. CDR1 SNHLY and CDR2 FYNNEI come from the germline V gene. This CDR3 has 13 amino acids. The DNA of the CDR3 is TGTGCCAGCAGCCGGACTACTCAAGAGACCCAGTACTTC. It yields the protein CASSRTTQETQYF.

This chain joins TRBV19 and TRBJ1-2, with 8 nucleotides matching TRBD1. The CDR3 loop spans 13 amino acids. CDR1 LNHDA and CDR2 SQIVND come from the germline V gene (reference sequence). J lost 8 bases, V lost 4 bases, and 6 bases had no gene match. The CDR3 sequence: CASSTRTGYGYTF. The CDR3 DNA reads TGTGCCAGTAGTACGCGGACAGGGTACGGCTACACCTTC. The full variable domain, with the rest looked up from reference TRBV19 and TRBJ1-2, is DGGITQSPKYLFRKEGQNVTLSCEQNLNHDAMYWYRQDPGQGLRLIYYSQIVNDFQKGDIAEGYSVSREKKESFPLTVTSAQKNPTAFYLCASSTRTGYGYTFGSGTRLTVV.

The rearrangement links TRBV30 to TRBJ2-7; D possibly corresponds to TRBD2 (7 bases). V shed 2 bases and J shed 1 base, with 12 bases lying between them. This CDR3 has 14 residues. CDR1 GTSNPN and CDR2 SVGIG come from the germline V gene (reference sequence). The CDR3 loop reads CAWSRGGSSYEQYF. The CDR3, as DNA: TGTGCCTGGAGTAGGGGGGGCTCATCCTACGAGCAGTACTTC.

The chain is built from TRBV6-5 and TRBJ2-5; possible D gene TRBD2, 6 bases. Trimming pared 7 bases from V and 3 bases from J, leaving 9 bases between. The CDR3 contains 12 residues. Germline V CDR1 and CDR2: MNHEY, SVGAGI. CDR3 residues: CASTTGEETQYF. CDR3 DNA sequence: TGTGCCAGCACCACGGGAGAAGAGACCCAGTACTTC.

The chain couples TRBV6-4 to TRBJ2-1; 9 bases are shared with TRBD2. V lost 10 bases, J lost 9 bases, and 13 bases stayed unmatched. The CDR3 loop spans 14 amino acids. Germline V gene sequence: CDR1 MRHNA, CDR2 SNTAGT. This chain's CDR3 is CATRPGREGSEQFF. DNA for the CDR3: TGTGCCACCCGCCCGGGGCGGGAGGGCAGTGAGCAGTTCTTC.

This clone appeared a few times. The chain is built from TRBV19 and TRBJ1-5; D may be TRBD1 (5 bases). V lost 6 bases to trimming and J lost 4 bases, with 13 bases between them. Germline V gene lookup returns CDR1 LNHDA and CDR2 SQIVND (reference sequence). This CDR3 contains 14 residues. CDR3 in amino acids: CASSPGGENQPQHF. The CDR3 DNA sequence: TGTGCCAGTAGCCCTGGGGGGGAAAATCAGCCCCAGCATTTT.

The CDR3 reads CASSSGVAEGYTF. The CDR3 DNA reads as TGTGCCAGCAGCTCCGGCGTAGCGGAAGGCTACACCTTC. The J gene is TRBJ1-2, the V gene TRBV7-9; D uncertain. Germline V gene lookup returns CDR1 SEHNR and CDR2 FQNEAQ (reference sequence). The CDR3 has 13 amino acids. V was pared by 4 bases and J by 8 bases, with 14 bases between.

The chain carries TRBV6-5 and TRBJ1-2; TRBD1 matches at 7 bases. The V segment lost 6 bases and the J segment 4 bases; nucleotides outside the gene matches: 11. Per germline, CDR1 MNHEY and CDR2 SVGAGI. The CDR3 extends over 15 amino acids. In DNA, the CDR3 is TGTGCCAGCAGAAAAGCCCCGGGACAGTCCTATGGCTACACCTTC. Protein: CASRKAPGQSYGYTF.

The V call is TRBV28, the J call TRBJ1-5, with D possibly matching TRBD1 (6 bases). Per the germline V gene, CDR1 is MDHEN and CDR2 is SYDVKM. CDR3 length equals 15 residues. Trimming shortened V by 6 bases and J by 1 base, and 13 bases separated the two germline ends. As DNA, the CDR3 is TGTGCCAGCAGCAACGGGGACATAAGCAATCAGCCCCAGCATTTT. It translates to CASSNGDISNQPQHF.

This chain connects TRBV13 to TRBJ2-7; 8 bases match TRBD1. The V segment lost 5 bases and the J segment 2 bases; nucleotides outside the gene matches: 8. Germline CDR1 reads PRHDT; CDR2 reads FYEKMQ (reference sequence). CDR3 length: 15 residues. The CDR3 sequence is CASSAQTGEPYEQYF. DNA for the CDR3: TGTGCCAGCAGCGCACAGACAGGGGAACCCTACGAGCAGTACTTC. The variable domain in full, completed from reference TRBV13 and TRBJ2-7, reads AAGVIQSPRHLIKEKRETATLKCYPIPRHDTVYWYQQGPGQDPQFLISFYEKMQSDKGSIPDRFSAQQFSDYHSELNMSSLELGDSALYFCASSAQTGEPYEQYFGPGTRLTVT.

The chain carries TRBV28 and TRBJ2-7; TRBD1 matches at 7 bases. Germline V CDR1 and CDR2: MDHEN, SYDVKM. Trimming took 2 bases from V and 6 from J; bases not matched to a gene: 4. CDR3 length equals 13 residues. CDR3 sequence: CASSLLGQIEQYF. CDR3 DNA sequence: TGTGCCAGCAGTTTACTGGGACAGATCGAGCAGTACTTC.

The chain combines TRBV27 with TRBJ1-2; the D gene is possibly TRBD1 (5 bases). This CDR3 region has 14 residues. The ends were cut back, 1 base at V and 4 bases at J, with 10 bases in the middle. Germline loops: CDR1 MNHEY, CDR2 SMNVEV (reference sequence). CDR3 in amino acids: CASSLLGQTYGYTF. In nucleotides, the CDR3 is TGTGCCAGCAGTTTATTAGGACAAACCTATGGCTACACCTTC.

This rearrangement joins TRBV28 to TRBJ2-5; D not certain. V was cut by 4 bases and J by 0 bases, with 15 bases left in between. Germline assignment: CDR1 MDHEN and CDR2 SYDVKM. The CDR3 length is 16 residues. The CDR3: CASSSLGKAYQETQYF. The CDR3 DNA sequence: TGTGCCAGCAGTTCGTTGGGCAAGGCGTACCAAGAGACCCAGTACTTC.

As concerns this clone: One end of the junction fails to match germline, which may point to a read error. The CDR3 region has the DNA TGTGCCAGTTCACCACGGGGACAGGGTTTTGAAGCTTTCTTT. Translation gives CASSPRGQGFEAFF. This rearrangement joins TRBV18 to TRBJ1-1, with 9 bases that match TRBD1. This CDR3 contains 14 residues. In germline, CDR1 is KGHSH, CDR2 LQKENI.

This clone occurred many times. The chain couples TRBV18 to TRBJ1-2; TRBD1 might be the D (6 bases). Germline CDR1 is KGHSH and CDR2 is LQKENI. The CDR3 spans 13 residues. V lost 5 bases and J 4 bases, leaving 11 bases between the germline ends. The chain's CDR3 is CASSAGDSYGYTF. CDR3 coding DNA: TGTGCCAGCTCAGCAGGGGATAGCTATGGCTACACCTTC.

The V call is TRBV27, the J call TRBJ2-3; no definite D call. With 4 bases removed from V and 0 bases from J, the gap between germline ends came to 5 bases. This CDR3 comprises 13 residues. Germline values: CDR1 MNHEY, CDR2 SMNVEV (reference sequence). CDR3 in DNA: TGTGCCAGCAGTTCGCAGAGCACAGATACGCAGTATTTT. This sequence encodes CASSSQSTDTQYF.